The 2 T cell receptor beta chains presented below share a single source sample, sequenced in a study of cytomegalovirus exposure and HLA in healthy donors. Primers included in the PCR were 60 Vbeta and 13 Jbeta primers. TCRdb's table, derived via immunoSEQ multiplex PCR, lists solely in-frame clones and lacks some. This table has 150,000 to 200,000 clones, about four fifths appearing once. The sample comprised PBMCs. These receptors came from a man aged 25 to 40 in good health and CMV-seropositive.

The CDR3 sequence: CASSEARVGSEKLFF. The DNA for the CDR3 is TGTGCCAGCAGTGAAGCGAGGGTCGGGAGCGAAAAACTGTTTTTT. The chain recombines TRBV6-1 with TRBJ1-4, with D unresolved. The CDR3 totals 15 residues. CDR1 and CDR2 from the germline V gene are MNHNS and SASEGT. V was cut by 0 bases and J by 8 bases, with 13 bases left in between.

The chain combines TRBV4-2 with TRBJ2-7, with TRBD2 identical over 14 bases. V lost 4 bases and J lost 5; bases outside the gene matches: 4. Germline CDR1 and CDR2: LGHNA and YNFKEQ. The CDR3 consists of 15 residues. The CDR3 sequence is CASSPLGLAGDEQYF. The CDR3, as DNA: TGTGCCAGCAGCCCCTTGGGACTAGCGGGAGACGAGCAGTACTTC.